The 24 T cell receptor beta chains listed next were all sequenced from one sample in a study of shared clonotypes between healthy human individuals (dated by TCRdb to about 2020). Library preparation employed the immunoSEQ multiplex PCR assay. TCRdb took this table from immuneACCESS and kept in-frame rearrangements with V and J called. Such tables lack part of the clones; where checked against another copy, unresolved V genes explain under half of the gap, and the rest is unexplained. The sample table contains approximately 2.3 million clones; only one count was recorded for approximately 93% of them. The ten top clones hold around 0.4% of the sample. Sequencing was carried out using naive CD4+ T cells from PBMCs. Read against the paper, the sample's cell subset or site label means: CD45RA+ positively selected. These receptors were obtained from a man between 18 and 29 years old in good health. Some clones in this sample may be carry-over from other donors' samples.

With respect to this clone: Distinct nucleotide sequences in the sample also encode this CDR3. This chain connects TRBV18 to TRBJ2-2; possibly TRBD1 or TRBD2 for D (5 bases each). Trimming cost V 3 bases and J 5 bases, with 7 bases left between them. Germline loops: CDR1 KGHSH, CDR2 LQKENI. The CDR3 runs to 13 residues. CDR3 protein: CASSPGGTGELFF. The CDR3 coding sequence is TGTGCCAGCTCACCTGGGGGTACCGGGGAGCTGTTTTTT.

The CDR3 DNA reads TGTGCCAGCAGCTTTGAGGGGGCTTTGCAGCCCCAGCATTTT. It is translated as CASSFEGALQPQHF. The V and J genes are TRBV7-2 and TRBJ1-5; TRBD1 matches at 7 bases. Per germline, CDR1 SGHTA and CDR2 FQGNSA. The CDR3 totals 14 residues. The V segment lost 3 bases and the J segment 7 bases; nucleotides outside the gene matches: 6.

The chain uses TRBV28 and TRBJ2-3; D is uncertain. Germline V lookup: CDR1 MDHEN, CDR2 SYDVKM. The CDR3 length is 11 residues. Trimming took 6 bases from V and 6 from J, leaving 7 bases between them. The CDR3, as DNA: TGTGCCAGCAGCCACAGCGATACGCAGTATTTT. It specifies CASSHSDTQYF.

CDR3 residues: CASSYGTLNYGYTF. CDR3 DNA sequence: TGTGCCAGCAGTTATGGCACCCTAAACTATGGCTACACCTTC. The chain links TRBV28 to TRBJ1-2; no clear D. The CDR3 sequence is 14 residues long. The V gene's germline CDR1 is MDHEN and CDR2 SYDVKM. V shed 4 bases and J shed 2 bases, with 11 bases lying between them.

The CDR3 here is CASSGSGTSTDGYTF. DNA for the CDR3: TGTGCCAGCAGCGGTTCCGGGACGTCCACGGATGGCTACACCTTC. V and J are TRBV7-8 and TRBJ1-2; D is perhaps TRBD1 (5 bases). Germline V gives CDR1 SGHVS, CDR2 FQNEAQ. This CDR3 comprises 15 residues. V lost 5 bases and J lost 6, with 19 bases in between.

This chain joins TRBV19 and TRBJ2-7; 10 positions agree with TRBD2. From germline, CDR1 is LNHDA and CDR2 SQIVND (reference sequence). V trimming: 5 bases; J trimming: 2 bases; junction bases outside the gene matches: 12. The length of the CDR3 is 17 residues. Written as DNA, the CDR3 is TGTGCCAGTAGTTTTAAGTCCGGGACTAGCGTAACCTACGAGCAGTACTTC. Its translation: CASSFKSGTSVTYEQYF.

Here the CDR3 reads CASSPMTENYGYTF. The CDR3 DNA is TGTGCCAGCTCACCGATGACGGAAAACTATGGCTACACCTTC. The chain has TRBV18 and TRBJ1-2; D is undetermined. The CDR3 is 14 amino acids. The germline V and J ends were trimmed by 3 bases and 2 bases, with 10 bases remaining between them. Germline V gene data show CDR1 as KGHSH and CDR2 as LQKENI. The entire variable domain, with the rest obtained from reference TRBV18 and TRBJ1-2, is as follows: NAGVMQNPRHLVRRRGQEARLRCSPMKGHSHVYWYRQLPEEGLKFMVYLQKENIIDESGMPKERFSAEFPKEGPSILRIQQVVRGDSAAYFCASSPMTENYGYTFGSGTRLTVV.

The chain links TRBV4-1 to TRBJ2-7; D is unresolved. The CDR3 contains 16 residues. The germline CDR1 and CDR2 sequences are MGHRA and YSYEKL. Trimming shortened V by 4 bases and J by 2 bases, and 18 bases separated the two germline ends. CDR3 nucleotide sequence: TGCGCCAGCAGCCCATACGGAAGGGAAAGCCCCTACGAGCAGTACTTC. Amino acids: CASSPYGRESPYEQYF.

The chain is built from TRBV27 and TRBJ1-5; no firm D call. Germline CDR1 is MNHEY and CDR2 is SMNVEV (reference sequence). The CDR3 is 14 amino acids. Trimming removed 4 bases from V and 5 bases from J, with 12 bases in between. CDR3 amino acids: CASSYLRDDQPQHF. CDR3 DNA: TGTGCCAGCAGTTACTTACGAGATGATCAGCCCCAGCATTTT.

The chain couples TRBV30 to TRBJ1-4, with TRBD1 as a possible D gene (5 bases). The germline V gene encodes CDR1 GTSNPN and CDR2 SVGIG (reference sequence). V was pared by 8 bases and J by 11 bases, with 24 bases between. CDR3 length equals 14 residues. CDR3 in amino acids: CAGNRGTGVGKLFF. The DNA for the CDR3 is TGTGCCGGGAACCGCGGGACTGGAGTTGGGAAACTGTTTTTT.

CDR3 sequence: CASSLLMGTGVNQPQHF. The CDR3 bases are TGTGCCAGCAGCCTACTCATGGGGACAGGGGTCAATCAGCCCCAGCATTTT. The chain recombines TRBV7-8 with TRBJ1-5, with TRBD1 matching 10 bases. This CDR3 has 17 residues. Germline V gene sequence: CDR1 SGHVS, CDR2 FQNEAQ. The J segment lost 3 bases and the V segment lost 5 bases, leaving 10 bases of the junction unmatched.

This clone came up once. This chain uses TRBV28 with TRBJ2-1, with D unclear. Trimming shortened V by 4 bases and J by 2 bases, and 9 bases separated the two germline ends. The CDR3 contains 14 residues. CDR1 and CDR2 (germline): MDHEN, SYDVKM. The CDR3 loop reads CASSSTRPYNEQFF. CDR3 nucleotide sequence: TGTGCCAGCAGTTCCACCCGCCCCTACAATGAGCAGTTCTTC. The full variable domain, in which reference TRBV28 and TRBJ2-1 provide the parts outside the CDR3, is DVKVTQSSRYLVKRTGEKVFLECVQDMDHENMFWYRQDPGLGLRLIYFSYDVKMKEKGDIPEGYSVSREKKERFSLILESASTNQTSMYLCASSSTRPYNEQFFGPGTRLTVL.

The rearrangement links TRBV18 to TRBJ2-5, with D tentatively TRBD1 (6 bases). CDR3 size: 15 residues. The V and J ends lost 2 bases and 4 bases respectively, with 14 bases between them. Looked up from germline, CDR1 is KGHSH and CDR2 is LQKENI. The CDR3 DNA is TGTGCCAGCTCACCAGTGCAGGGGCCGGGAGAGACCCAGTACTTC. It codes for CASSPVQGPGETQYF.

J is TRBJ2-1 and V is TRBV9; 7 bases agree with TRBD2. The CDR3 loop spans 16 amino acids. V shed 3 bases, J shed 0 bases, and the junction held 6 bases outside the gene matches. CDR1 is SGDLS, CDR2 YYNGEE, per germline. CDR3 sequence (DNA): TGTGCCAGCAGCGCCCTAGCGGCCGTCTCCTACAATGAGCAGTTCTTC. It encodes CASSALAAVSYNEQFF. Variable domain in full (rest from reference TRBV9 and TRBJ2-1): DSGVTQTPKHLITATGQRVTLRCSPRSGDLSVYWYQQSLDQGLQFLIQYYNGEERAKGNILERFSAQQFPDLHSELNLSSLELGDSALYFCASSALAAVSYNEQFFGPGTRLTVL.

This clone was seen a few times. The rearrangement joins TRBV18 to TRBJ1-1; D gene uncertain. The CDR3 has 16 residues. With 1 base removed from V and 0 bases from J, the gap between germline ends came to 12 bases. The germline CDR1 and CDR2 sequences are KGHSH and LQKENI. CDR3 loop: CASSPLVRLMNTEAFF. The CDR3 DNA follows: TGTGCCAGCTCACCACTCGTCAGGCTTATGAACACTGAAGCTTTCTTT.

The rearrangement uses TRBV25-1 and TRBJ2-1, with 8 positions matching TRBD2. V was clipped by 1 base and J by 8 bases; unmatched bases: 10. Germline V CDR1 and CDR2: MGHDK, SYGVNS. There are 16 residues in the CDR3. This CDR3 reads CASSESMTSAADEQFF. The DNA of the CDR3 is TGTGCCAGCAGTGAATCAATGACTAGCGCTGCCGATGAGCAGTTCTTC. Full variable domain (remainder filled in from reference TRBV25-1 and TRBJ2-1): EADIYQTPRYLVIGTGKKITLECSQTMGHDKMYWYQQDPGMELHLIHYSYGVNSTEKGDLSSESTVSRIRTEHFPLTLESARPSHTSQYLCASSESMTSAADEQFFGPGTRLTVL.

Turning to this clone: Other nucleotide sequences from this sample produce the same CDR3. This chain links TRBV6-6 with TRBJ1-2, with 10 bases aligning to TRBD1. Germline CDR1 and CDR2: MNHNY and SVGAGI (reference sequence). J lost 6 bases, V lost 6 bases, and 7 bases had no gene match. The CDR3 runs 14 residues. The CDR3 coding sequence is TGTGCCAGCAGCCGAGACAGGGGGCTGGATGGCTACACCTTC. It translates to CASSRDRGLDGYTF.

The chain combines TRBV4-1 with TRBJ2-7; D unresolved. From germline, CDR1 is MGHRA and CDR2 YSYEKL. The CDR3 covers 15 residues. Trimming cost V 0 bases and J 2 bases, with 11 bases left between them. The CDR3 is CASSQDQRDTYEQYF. CDR3 DNA: TGCGCCAGCAGCCAAGATCAAAGGGATACCTACGAGCAGTACTTC.

The chain recombines TRBV11-2 with TRBJ1-1; D is possibly TRBD1 (5 bases). The CDR3 is 13 amino acids. The V and J ends lost 2 bases and 5 bases respectively, with 9 bases between them. Germline assignment: CDR1 SGHAT and CDR2 FQNNGV. CDR3 in DNA: TGTGCCAGCAGCTTACGGGGGGTGACTGAAGCTTTCTTT. Amino acid sequence: CASSLRGVTEAFF.

The J gene is TRBJ1-5, the V gene TRBV11-2; the match to TRBD1 covers 7 bases. CDR1 is SGHAT, CDR2 FQNNGV, per germline. The length of the CDR3 is 14 residues. With 2 bases clipped from V and 3 bases from J, the junction kept 1 base outside the gene matches. Here the CDR3 reads CASSLTGANQPQHF. The CDR3 DNA reads TGTGCCAGCAGCTTAACAGGGGCCAATCAGCCCCAGCATTTT.

This chain connects TRBV29-1 to TRBJ1-2; TRBD1 aligns across 8 bases. This CDR3 spans 13 amino acids. The germline gives CDR1 SQVTM, CDR2 ANQGSEA. The trim removed 4 bases at V and 4 bases at J, leaving 5 bases unmatched. For the CDR3, the DNA is TGCAGCGTTGTTGCAGGGGGCTCCTATGGCTACACCTTC. Encoded protein: CSVVAGGSYGYTF. Full variable domain (rest looked up from reference TRBV29-1 and TRBJ1-2): SAVISQKPSRDICQRGTSLTIQCQVDSQVTMMFWYRQQPGQSLTLIATANQGSEATYESGFVIDKFPISRPNLTFSTLTVSNMSPEDSSIYLCSVVAGGSYGYTFGSGTRLTVV.

This clone is a singleton in its sample. The chain recombines TRBV28 with TRBJ2-7; D gene unclear. Germline V CDR1 and CDR2: MDHEN, SYDVKM. The germline V and J ends were trimmed by 5 bases and 3 bases, with 11 bases remaining between them. This CDR3 contains 13 residues. CDR3 DNA sequence: TGTGCCAGCAGTACTGGACGTAACTACGAGCAGTACTTC. Translated, it gives CASSTGRNYEQYF.

V is TRBV10-3 and J is TRBJ2-7; 9 bases agree with TRBD2. The CDR3 is 14 residues long. CDR1 and CDR2 (germline): ENHRY, SYGVKD. After removal of 4 bases from V and 6 bases from J, the junction contained 7 bases not matched to a gene. The CDR3 spells CAISGGLAFLEQYF. In DNA form, the CDR3 reads TGTGCCATCAGTGGGGGACTAGCCTTTCTCGAGCAGTACTTC.

The gene calls are TRBV7-9 and TRBJ1-5; D call uncertain. Trimming removed 0 bases from V and 8 bases from J, with 8 bases in between. Germline V gene lookup returns CDR1 SEHNR and CDR2 FQNEAQ (reference sequence). The CDR3 loop spans 13 amino acids. Here the CDR3 reads CASSLAPAEPQHF. CDR3 DNA sequence: TGTGCCAGCAGCTTAGCCCCGGCGGAGCCCCAGCATTTT.